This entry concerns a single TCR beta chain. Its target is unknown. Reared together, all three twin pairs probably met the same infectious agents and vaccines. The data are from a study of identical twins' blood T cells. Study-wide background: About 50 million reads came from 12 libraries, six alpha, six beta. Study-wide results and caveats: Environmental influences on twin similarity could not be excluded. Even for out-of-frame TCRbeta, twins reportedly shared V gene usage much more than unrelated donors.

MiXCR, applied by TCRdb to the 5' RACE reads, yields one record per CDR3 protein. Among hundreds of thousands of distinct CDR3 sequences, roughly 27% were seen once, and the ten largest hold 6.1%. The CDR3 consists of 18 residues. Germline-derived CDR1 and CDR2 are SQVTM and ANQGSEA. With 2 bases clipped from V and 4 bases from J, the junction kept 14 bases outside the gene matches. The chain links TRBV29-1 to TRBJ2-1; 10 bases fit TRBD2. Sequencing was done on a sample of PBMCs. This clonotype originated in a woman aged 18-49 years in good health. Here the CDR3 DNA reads TGCAGCGTTGAACCGGCTAGCGGGAGTATCTTGGGATACAATGAGCAGTTCTTC. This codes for CSVEPASGSILGYNEQFF.